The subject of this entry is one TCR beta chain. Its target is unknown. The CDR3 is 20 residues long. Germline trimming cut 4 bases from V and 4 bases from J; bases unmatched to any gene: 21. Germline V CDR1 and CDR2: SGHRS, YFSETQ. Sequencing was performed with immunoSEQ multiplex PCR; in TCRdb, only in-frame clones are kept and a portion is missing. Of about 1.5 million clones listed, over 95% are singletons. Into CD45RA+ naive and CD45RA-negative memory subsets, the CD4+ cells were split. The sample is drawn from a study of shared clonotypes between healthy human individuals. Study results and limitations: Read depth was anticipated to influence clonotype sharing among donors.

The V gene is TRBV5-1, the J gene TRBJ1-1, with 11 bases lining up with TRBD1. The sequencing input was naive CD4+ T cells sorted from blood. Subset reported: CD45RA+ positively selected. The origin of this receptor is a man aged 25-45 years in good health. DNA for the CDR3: TGCGCCAGCAGCCGGAAAGCTACGGACAGGGGGCGAGTAGTAGGCACTGAAGCTTTCTTT. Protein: CASSRKATDRGRVVGTEAFF.